The TCR beta chain described here comes from a study of molecular identifiers for immune sequencing clone quantification. In the study overall: In replicates, RNA taken from 20,000 or 100,000 naive CD8 cells was divided five ways, and four portions underwent sequencing.

This CDR3 contains 16 residues. Germline values: CDR1 LGHNA, CDR2 YSLEER. The ends were cut back, 0 bases at V and 2 bases at J, with 8 bases in the middle. Sorted cell numbers of about 17,000 to 1,100,000, with 10%, 30% or 50% RNA, served as input for naive CD8 libraries. Regarding this clonotype: Its specificity is not known.

TCRdb ran MiXCR on the PCR reads and lists one entry per CDR3 protein. Of over 50,000 distinct CDR3 sequences listed, roughly 36% are singletons. The study, taken as a whole, reports: For highly expanded clones, sizes could be underestimated when identical TCR molecules share a barcode.

Sequencing was done on a sample of naive CD8+ T cells from blood, with Jurkat cell RNA spiked in. The subset denotes: FACS-sorted CD8+CD4-CCR7+CD45RA+ naive T cells. The chain links TRBV4-3 to TRBJ2-6; no firm D call. This receptor was identified in a human donor in good health. Some libraries in this study had Jurkat cell RNA spiked in. The DNA for the CDR3 is TGCGCCAGCAGCCAAGATTTGGTCACTGGGGCCAACGTCCTGACTTTC. It specifies CASSQDLVTGANVLTF.